Below are 24 T cell receptor beta chains sequenced from a single sample in a study of response to subunit inactivated influenza vaccine. TCRdb redid the calling of the RT-PCR reads with MiXCR, one entry per CDR3 protein. This sample carries around 470,000 distinct CDR3 sequences, 6% to 9% of them seen once, and the ten largest clones take roughly 13%. The specimen was PBMCs from blood, collected less than 30 months after vaccination. The receptors originated from a man in his fifties or sixties who received an inactivated influenza vaccine.

The chain uses TRBV12-3 or TRBV12-4 and TRBJ2-1; D is possibly TRBD1 (6 bases). Trimming stripped 2 bases from V and 9 bases from J, with 14 bases between. CDR3 length: 14 amino acids. CDR3 sequence: CASSLYSDSSEQFF. In DNA, the CDR3 is TGTGCCAGCAGTTTATACTCGGACAGCTCTGAGCAGTTCTTC.

This clonotype occurred a few times. The J gene is TRBJ2-7, the V gene TRBV7-2; 7 bases agree with TRBD1. The CDR3 has 14 amino acids. Germline CDR1 SGHTA, CDR2 FQGNSA. Trimming took 6 bases from V and 2 from J; bases not matched to a gene: 7. As DNA, the CDR3 is TGTGCCAGCAGGGCCGGGACAGCGACCTACGAGCAGTACTTC. It yields the protein CASRAGTATYEQYF.

This clonotype appeared a few times. The chain employs TRBV12-3 or TRBV12-4 and TRBJ2-7; 8 bases match TRBD2. The CDR3 totals 15 residues. V was pared by 6 bases and J by 7 bases, with 14 bases of the junction left unmatched. In nucleotides, the CDR3 is TGTGCCAGCAGGGGGATCGGGGGGGCGGAGGGGGAGCAGTACTTC. Its translation: CASRGIGGAEGEQYF.

There are many counts of this clonotype. The rearrangement joins TRBV2 to TRBJ1-1; no reliable D call. V lost 3 bases and J lost 1, with 3 bases in between. The CDR3 is 12 residues long. CDR1 is SNHLY, CDR2 FYNNEI, per germline. CDR3 residues: CASSEANTEAFF. CDR3 DNA: TGTGCCAGCAGTGAGGCGAACACTGAAGCTTTCTTT.

Many counts were recorded for this clonotype. The chain employs TRBV24-1 and TRBJ2-7; TRBD1 agrees at 8 bases. Germline loops: CDR1 KGHDR, CDR2 SFDVKD. The CDR3 is 16 residues long. Unmatched junction bases numbered 7, after V lost 3 bases and J lost 1 base. CDR3 sequence: CATSDRTGTSSYEQYF. The CDR3 nucleotides read TGTGCCACCAGTGATCGGACAGGGACCTCATCCTACGAGCAGTACTTC.

The chain joins TRBV12-3 or TRBV12-4 to TRBJ2-2; tentative D call: TRBD1 (5 bases). V dropped 6 bases and J dropped 1 base, with 21 bases sitting between them. The CDR3 contains 18 residues. CDR3 sequence reads: CASRATPGKGQNTGELFF. The DNA of the CDR3 is TGTGCCAGCAGAGCCACGCCCGGCAAGGGGCAGAACACCGGGGAGCTGTTTTTT.

The gene calls are TRBV7-8 and TRBJ2-5; tentatively, D is TRBD1 or TRBD2 (5 bases each). Germline V gene sequence: CDR1 SGHVS, CDR2 FQNEAQ. Trimming pared 5 bases from V and 5 bases from J, leaving 18 bases between. This CDR3 has 15 residues. CDR3 nucleotides: TGTGCCAGCAGCGGATGGGACCGGCGGTGGGAGACCCAGTACTTC. This translates into CASSGWDRRWETQYF.

This clonotype was seen many times. The chain has TRBV6-2 or TRBV6-3 and TRBJ2-7; 9 bases agree with TRBD1. With 6 bases clipped from V and 2 bases from J, the junction kept 5 bases outside the gene matches. Germline-derived CDR1 and CDR2 are MNHEY and SVGEGT. The CDR3 has 14 residues. CDR3 sequence (DNA): TGTGCCAGCAGGAGGGACAGGGAACCCTACGAGCAGTACTTC. Amino acid sequence: CASRRDREPYEQYF.

DNA for the CDR3: TGTGCCAGTAGTCGTACCGAGTATAATTCACCCCTCCACTTT. Residues: CASSRTEYNSPLHF. The gene calls are TRBV19 and TRBJ1-6, with D unclear. Germline V gives CDR1 LNHDA, CDR2 SQIVND (reference sequence). The CDR3 loop spans 14 amino acids. V shed 5 bases and J shed 4 bases, with 9 bases lying between them.

A few counts support this clonotype. The CDR3 sequence is CASSQDQGHREQYF. The CDR3, as DNA: TGCGCCAGCAGCCAAGATCAGGGACACCGGGAGCAGTACTTC. The chain links TRBV4-3 to TRBJ2-7; possible D gene TRBD1, 6 bases. Germline CDR1 reads LGHNA; CDR2 reads YSLEER. Trimming stripped 0 bases from V and 7 bases from J, with 13 bases between. The CDR3 is made up of 14 amino acids.

The CDR3 nucleotides are TGTGCCAGCAGTGTATCAGGGACTAGGAGACAAGAGACCCAGTACTTC. Translating gives CASSVSGTRRQETQYF. The chain employs TRBV28 and TRBJ2-5; 8 nucleotides match TRBD2. CDR1 MDHEN and CDR2 SYDVKM come from the germline V gene. The ends lost 5 bases at V and 2 bases at J; junction bases unmatched: 10. This CDR3 region has 16 residues.

The chain joins TRBV6-5 to TRBJ1-2; 8 positions match TRBD1. The CDR3 length is 12 residues. CDR1 and CDR2 from the germline V gene are MNHEY and SVGAGI. The V segment lost 5 bases and the J segment 6 bases; nucleotides outside the gene matches: 2. The CDR3 DNA reads TGTGCCAGCAGTAAGACAGGGGATGGCTACACCTTC. It specifies CASSKTGDGYTF.

This clonotype was picked up many times. This chain joins TRBV7-8 and TRBJ2-7, with unresolved D. The CDR3 consists of 11 residues. The germline gives CDR1 SGHVS, CDR2 FQNEAQ. V was clipped by 1 base and J by 6 bases, with 4 bases between them. This CDR3 reads CASSLVREQYF. The CDR3 DNA follows: TGTGCCAGCAGCTTAGTCCGCGAGCAGTACTTC.

This clonotype turned up a few times. CDR3 region: CASRPPGTGVSYEQYF. Here the CDR3 DNA reads TGCGCCAGCAGACCACCCGGGACAGGGGTCTCCTACGAGCAGTACTTC. The rearrangement uses TRBV5-1 and TRBJ2-7, with 10 bases lining up with TRBD1. Germline V gives CDR1 SGHRS, CDR2 YFSETQ. This CDR3 is 16 amino acids long. V dropped 5 bases and J dropped 0; count of bases not matched to a gene: 8.

This clonotype was seen repeatedly, ten times or more. The rearrangement joins TRBV7-2 to TRBJ1-6; the D gene is possibly TRBD1 (5 bases). V was cut by 3 bases and J by 10 bases, with 7 bases left in between. The CDR3 is 12 residues long. Germline V gene data show CDR1 as SGHTA and CDR2 as FQGNSA. DNA for the CDR3: TGTGCCAGCAGCTTCAGGGAATCACCCCTCCACTTT. Translation gives CASSFRESPLHF.

This clonotype was found many times. The V gene is TRBV10-1, the J gene TRBJ1-5; D is unclear. Germline V gene data show CDR1 as WNHNN and CDR2 as SYGVQD (reference sequence). There are 13 residues in the CDR3. Between the trimmed V and J ends, which lost 3 bases and 8 bases, there was a span of 11 bases. CDR3 sequence (DNA): TGCGCCAGCAGTGACCAGATCGGGGAGCCCCAGCATTTT. It codes for CASSDQIGEPQHF.

The chain joins TRBV7-2 to TRBJ2-5, with D maybe TRBD2 (6 bases). Deletions cut 0 bases from V and 7 bases from J, with 12 bases between. Germline values: CDR1 SGHTA, CDR2 FQGNSA. CDR3 length: 14 residues. The CDR3 here is CASSLATGSGTQYF. CDR3 bases: TGTGCCAGCAGCTTAGCGACCGGGAGCGGGACCCAGTACTTC.

The chain couples TRBV4-2 to TRBJ2-1, with TRBD2 matching over 8 bases. The germline gives CDR1 LGHNA, CDR2 YNFKEQ. With 2 bases clipped from V and 4 bases from J, the junction kept 7 bases outside the gene matches. This CDR3 comprises 16 residues. The CDR3 DNA follows: TGTGCCAGCAGCCAACTTACTAGCGGCAATTACAATGAGCAGTTCTTC. It codes for CASSQLTSGNYNEQFF.

In this sample, this clonotype turned up a few times. The CDR3 reads CASRLQGGPTHEQFF. CDR3 bases: TGTGCCAGCAGGTTACAGGGGGGGCCTACTCATGAGCAGTTCTTC. The chain employs TRBV7-9 and TRBJ2-1; maybe TRBD1 (8 bases). The V gene's germline CDR1 is SEHNR and CDR2 FQNEAQ (reference sequence). The CDR3 consists of 15 residues. V was shortened by 6 bases and J by 8 bases, with 20 bases between the two germline ends.

The chain couples TRBV20-1 to TRBJ2-5, with a tentative D call TRBD1 (6 bases). Germline assignment: CDR1 DFQATT and CDR2 SNEGSKA (reference sequence). Trimming took off 1 base at V and 7 bases at J, with 22 bases between the two ends. The CDR3 covers 16 residues. The CDR3 loop is CSARGRGTGRRGTQYF. CDR3 DNA: TGCAGTGCTAGAGGACGAGGAACAGGGAGAAGGGGGACCCAGTACTTC.

The chain couples TRBV12-3 or TRBV12-4 to TRBJ2-1, with 9 bases fitting TRBD1. The V gene end was trimmed by 6 bases and the J gene end by 9 bases; junction bases not matched to a gene: 9. The CDR3 consists of 14 residues. The CDR3 DNA reads TGTGCCAGCAGGCCCGGGACAGGGATCGGTGAGCAGTTCTTC. Amino acid sequence: CASRPGTGIGEQFF.

There are many counts of this clonotype. The V gene is TRBV29-1, the J gene TRBJ1-2, with a tentative D call TRBD1 (5 bases). V lost 7 bases and J lost 4, with 13 bases in between. The CDR3 loop spans 12 amino acids. CDR1 SQVTM and CDR2 ANQGSEA come from the germline V gene. For the CDR3, the DNA is TGCAGCGACTCCCAGGGCGGCTATGGCTACACCTTC. This codes for CSDSQGGYGYTF.

This clonotype was recorded a few times. This rearrangement joins TRBV7-2 to TRBJ1-1; D unresolved. CDR1 and CDR2 (germline): SGHTA, FQGNSA. Trimming stripped 2 bases from V and 0 bases from J, with 13 bases between. The CDR3 extends over 16 amino acids. The CDR3 protein is CASSLIGEALNTEAFF. CDR3 bases: TGTGCCAGCAGCTTAATCGGGGAGGCCCTGAACACTGAAGCTTTCTTT.

This clonotype was seen repeatedly, ten times or more. J is TRBJ2-3 and V is TRBV20-1, with 8 bases that match TRBD1. The germline V gene encodes CDR1 DFQATT and CDR2 SNEGSKA (reference sequence). J gave up 4 bases and V 4 bases, and 10 bases lay outside the gene matches. This CDR3 spans 15 amino acids. The CDR3 DNA follows: TGCAGTGCTATTACGGACAGGGTGATTCCAGATACGCAGTATTTT. Translation gives CSAITDRVIPDTQYF.